The sequence of this TCR beta chain was determined in a study of blood T cell repertoires in COVID-19. Looking at the study overall: COVID-19 samples from acute and convalescent phases originated in the United States, Italy and Spain. The cDNA or gDNA used as material had been derived from T cells, B-cell-depleted T cells, or PBMCs.

This clone was counted a single time. Per the original data handling: Amplifying reference gene primers gave estimates of nucleated cell counts. Profiling relied on immunoSEQ multiplex PCR, and the TCRdb table lists in-frame clones only, not all of them. V, J and clone size reflect that table, while D and trimming were determined from the DNA. The top ten clones hold over 7.5% of a sample with a few hundred thousand clones, around nine tenths of them seen once. Germline-derived CDR1 and CDR2 are SGHRS and YFSETQ. V lost 0 bases, J lost 1 base, and 0 bases stayed unmatched. The CDR3 covers 16 residues.

The genes are TRBV5-1 and TRBJ2-3, with 12 bases fitting TRBD2. The sequencing input was peripheral blood. This TCR derives from a man aged 35 to 55 who had recovered from COVID-19. The CDR3 DNA reads as TGCGCCAGCAGCTTGGGACTAGCGGGAGGCACAGATACGCAGTATTTT. Translated, it gives CASSLGLAGGTDTQYF.